This TCR beta chain emerged from a study of control samples from healthy donors and cancer patients. The germline CDR1 and CDR2 sequences are SGHDN and FVKESK. The CDR3 runs to 13 residues. Trimming shortened V by 0 bases and J by 14 bases, and 13 bases separated the two germline ends. Assay: immunoSEQ multiplex PCR; the TCRdb copy retains only in-frame clones and omits some. The table includes approximately 86,000 clones, 86% detected once. V is TRBV14 and J is TRBJ1-4, with D unresolved. The sequence was collected from a man aged 30 to 39 in good health. Sequencing was carried out using blood. CDR3: CASSQESTAKLFF. CDR3 coding DNA: TGTGCCAGCAGCCAAGAGTCCACAGCGAAGCTGTTTTTT.